This T cell receptor beta chain was profiled in a study of cytotoxic CD8 clonotypes in ibrutinib-treated CLL. Clones were read by immunoSEQ multiplex PCR, and TCRdb kept only the in-frame ones, dropping some. This table has about 160,000 clones, about 88% appearing once. The ends were cut back, 4 bases at V and 0 bases at J, with 19 bases in the middle. Germline assignment: CDR1 SEHNR and CDR2 FQNEAQ (reference sequence). The CDR3 is made up of 17 amino acids. This clonotype was obtained from a human donor with chronic lymphocytic leukemia. The sequencing here drew on PBMCs, taken at disease progression, from a patient treated with ibrutinib. V is TRBV7-9 and J is TRBJ2-7; D is possibly TRBD1 or TRBD2 (5 bases each). The DNA of the CDR3 is TGTGCCAGCAGCTCACCTAGACTAAGGGGCAGCTCCTACGAGCAGTACTTC. Translating gives CASSSPRLRGSSYEQYF.